These 19 T cell receptor beta chains share one sample of origin, sequenced in a study of Graves' ophthalmopathy and Graves' hyperthyroidism. The study amplified TCR beta CDR3 regions using RNA transcripts. First-round RT-PCR used HTBI primers; second-round multiplex PCR followed. TCRdb independently ran MiXCR on the multiplex PCR reads; one entry per CDR3 protein. The data contain 350,000 to 400,000 distinct CDR3 sequences, approximately 15% of them singletons. The sample comprised peripheral blood. The receptors here all came from a woman aged 18-35 years with stable Graves' hyperthyroidism.

This chain uses TRBV6-2 or TRBV6-3 with TRBJ1-2; 10 positions match TRBD1. The V gene's germline CDR1 is MNHEY and CDR2 SVGEGT. The CDR3 covers 19 residues. The V segment lost 6 bases and the J segment 5 bases; nucleotides outside the gene matches: 21. The CDR3 here is CASSPLDRQGALSTYGYTF. For the CDR3, the DNA is TGTGCCAGCAGCCCTTTGGACCGACAGGGGGCGCTTTCAACTTATGGCTACACCTTC.

The table lists this clonotype with many counts. The rearrangement uses TRBV11-3 and TRBJ1-1, with unresolved D. The length of the CDR3 is 14 residues. Germline V gene lookup returns CDR1 SGHNT and CDR2 YENEEA. V lost 2 bases, J lost 4 bases, and 11 bases lay in between. The CDR3 protein is CASSLQRASTEAFF. CDR3 nucleotides: TGTGCCAGCAGCTTACAGAGGGCGAGCACTGAAGCTTTCTTT.

Many counts were recorded for this clonotype. V is TRBV9 and J is TRBJ2-5; D is uncertain. V lost 3 bases and J lost 5, with 14 bases in between. Germline assignment: CDR1 SGDLS and CDR2 YYNGEE. The CDR3 is made up of 14 amino acids. CDR3 protein: CASSGPPAVETQYF. CDR3 bases: TGTGCCAGCAGCGGCCCCCCGGCTGTTGAGACCCAGTACTTC.

This clonotype was detected ten times or more. The chain employs TRBV12-3 or TRBV12-4 and TRBJ1-1; D uncertain. Trimming removed 7 bases from V and 3 bases from J, with 15 bases in between. The CDR3 length is 14 residues. The CDR3 DNA sequence: TGTGCCAGCATCAAGGGTAACGAGGACACTGAAGCTTTCTTT. Translation gives CASIKGNEDTEAFF.

This chain joins TRBV2 and TRBJ2-2; no definite D call. Germline CDR1 reads SNHLY; CDR2 reads FYNNEI. The CDR3 runs 10 residues. The V end lost 7 bases, the J end lost 7 bases, and 4 bases lay between the germline ends. The CDR3 DNA is TGTGCCAGCATCGGCGGGGAGCTGTTTTTT. Amino acids: CASIGGELFF.

Many counts were recorded for this clonotype. The chain uses TRBV5-1 and TRBJ2-7, with 7 bases identical to TRBD1. CDR3 length: 13 residues. Germline V gene data show CDR1 as SGHRS and CDR2 as YFSETQ. Trimming took 6 bases from V and 4 from J; bases not matched to a gene: 7. Written as DNA, the CDR3 is TGCGCCAGCATGGGACAGCCAGCTTACGAGCAGTACTTC. It specifies CASMGQPAYEQYF.

This clonotype was detected ten times or more. The chain links TRBV12-3 or TRBV12-4 to TRBJ2-5; the match to TRBD2 covers 14 bases. The CDR3 runs 17 residues. The V and J ends lost 4 bases and 3 bases, in that order; junction bases with no gene match: 7. The chain's CDR3 is CASSSPWTSGGKETQYF. The CDR3 DNA reads as TGTGCCAGCAGTTCCCCATGGACTAGCGGGGGGAAAGAGACCCAGTACTTC.

This clonotype was counted between two and nine times. A much more abundant neighbour one base away suggests this may be a read error. This chain connects TRBV7-9 to TRBJ2-5; TRBD2 aligns across 9 bases. This CDR3 has 14 residues. Per germline, CDR1 SEHNR and CDR2 FQNEAQ (reference sequence). The CDR3 here is CASSPGLATETKYF. The CDR3 DNA reads TGTGCCAGCAGCCCCGGACTAGCGACAGAGACCAAGTACTTC.

In this sample, this clonotype turned up many times. In DNA form, the CDR3 reads TGCAGTGCTAGAGTAGGAGACTCAAATAATTCACCCCTCCACTTT. This encodes CSARVGDSNNSPLHF. This sequence joins TRBV20-1 and TRBJ1-6, with D hard to call. The CDR3 extends over 15 amino acids. V was pared by 1 base and J by 5 bases, with 12 bases between. The germline V gene has CDR1 DFQATT and CDR2 SNEGSKA (reference sequence).

Ten or more counts support this clonotype. This chain uses TRBV12-3 or TRBV12-4 with TRBJ1-6; D not resolved. The CDR3 is made up of 13 amino acids. V lost 7 bases and J 7 bases, leaving 11 bases between the germline ends. The CDR3 loop is CASTQRENSPLHF. In nucleotides, the CDR3 is TGTGCCAGCACCCAGCGGGAGAATTCACCCCTCCACTTT.

This clonotype has only a few counts. For the CDR3, the DNA is TGTGCCAGCAGCCAAGGCAGGGAGGCCAAAAACATTCAGTACTTC. Translation gives CASSQGREAKNIQYF. V gene TRBV4-2 combines with J gene TRBJ2-4, with D possibly being TRBD1 or TRBD2 (5 bases each). Trimming cost V 1 base and J 1 base, with 8 bases left between them. CDR1 is LGHNA, CDR2 YNFKEQ, per germline. CDR3 length: 15 residues.

This clonotype was seen at least ten times. The V call is TRBV11-3, the J call TRBJ1-1, with 8 positions matching TRBD1. Per germline, CDR1 SGHNT and CDR2 YENEEA. The ends lost 5 bases at V and 4 bases at J; junction bases unmatched: 12. The CDR3 sequence is 16 residues long. CDR3 in amino acids: CASSIGTGGGVTEAFF. The DNA for the CDR3 is TGTGCCAGCAGCATAGGGACAGGAGGTGGTGTCACTGAAGCTTTCTTT.

This clonotype was detected a few times. This may be a read error: a much more frequent sequence differs by one nucleotide. The chain combines TRBV6-5 with TRBJ1-1; TRBD1 might be the D (6 bases). Germline V lookup: CDR1 MNHEY, CDR2 SVGAGI. The CDR3 has 15 residues. CDR3 loop: CASSYSGTKNTESFF. The CDR3 DNA reads TGTGCCAGCAGTTACTCCGGGACAAAGAACACTGAATCTTTCTTT.

This clonotype was seen once. Since a much larger clone is just one base distant, this may be a read error. CDR3 residues: CASRIGPQMGEQYF. The CDR3 nucleotides are TGTGCCAGTCGTATAGGCCCCCAGATGGGCGAGCAGTACTTC. The chain links TRBV19 to TRBJ2-7; D call uncertain. CDR1 and CDR2 (germline): LNHDA, SQIVND (reference sequence). The CDR3 has 14 amino acids.

CDR3 DNA sequence: TGTGCCAGCAGTGAAAGGCCCAACACTGAAGCTTTCTTT. Its translation: CASSERPNTEAFF. This sequence joins TRBV6-1 and TRBJ1-1; D remains unclear. V lost 2 bases, J lost 2 bases, and 6 bases lay in between. The V gene's germline CDR1 is MNHNS and CDR2 SASEGT. This CDR3 region has 13 residues.

Ten or more counts support this clonotype. CDR3 protein: CASSHWMHRGKGSNQPQHF. In nucleotides, the CDR3 is TGTGCCAGTAGCCACTGGATGCACAGGGGGAAAGGAAGCAATCAGCCCCAGCATTTT. This chain links TRBV19 with TRBJ1-5, with 8 positions matching TRBD1. Trimming removed 6 bases from V and 1 base from J; junction bases left unmatched: 17. In germline, CDR1 is LNHDA, CDR2 SQIVND (reference sequence). This CDR3 spans 19 amino acids. The full variable domain, in which reference TRBV19 and TRBJ1-5 provide the parts outside the CDR3, is DGGITQSPKYLFRKEGQNVTLSCEQNLNHDAMYWYRQDPGQGLRLIYYSQIVNDFQKGDIAEGYSVSREKKESFPLTVTSAQKNPTAFYLCASSHWMHRGKGSNQPQHFGDGTRLSIL.

This clonotype was detected many times. This chain uses TRBV6-5 with TRBJ2-5, with 7 bases identical to TRBD1. V was clipped by 4 bases and J by 2 bases; unmatched bases: 13. Looked up from germline, CDR1 is MNHEY and CDR2 is SVGAGI. CDR3 length: 17 amino acids. This CDR3 is CASSSDRPGTAQETQYF. The CDR3 region has the DNA TGTGCCAGCAGTTCCGATCGACCCGGGACAGCTCAAGAGACCCAGTACTTC.

This clonotype came up a few times. The V gene is TRBV7-9, the J gene TRBJ1-5; 10 nucleotides align to TRBD1. Germline trimming cut 5 bases from V and 3 bases from J; bases unmatched to any gene: 4. CDR3 size: 15 residues. CDR1 SEHNR and CDR2 FQNEAQ come from the germline V gene (reference sequence). Written as DNA, the CDR3 is TGTGCCAGCAGCCTGACAGGGGGCAACAATCAGCCCCAGCATTTT. It codes for CASSLTGGNNQPQHF. Combining the CDR3 with reference TRBV7-9 and TRBJ1-5 gives the whole variable domain DTGVSQNPRHKITKRGQNVTFRCDPISEHNRLYWYRQTLGQGPEFLTYFQNEAQLEKSRLLSDRFSAERPKGSFSTLEIQRTEQGDSAMYLCASSLTGGNNQPQHFGDGTRLSIL.

This clonotype was found many times. The rearrangement links TRBV5-1 to TRBJ1-5; possible D gene TRBD1, 6 bases. There are 14 residues in the CDR3. V was trimmed by 4 bases and J by 1 base, leaving 9 bases between them. Per germline, CDR1 SGHRS and CDR2 YFSETQ. This chain's CDR3 is CASSEGQSNQPQHF. The CDR3 bases are TGCGCCAGCAGCGAAGGACAGAGCAATCAGCCCCAGCATTTT.